This TCR beta chain comes out of a study of CD8 T cells in ankylosing spondylitis. Libraries for TCR beta were made by quantitative 5'-RACE with molecular barcodes. TCRdb reprocessed the 5' RACE reads via MiXCR and lists one record per CDR3 protein. The sample lists about 140,000 distinct CDR3 sequences; approximately 9.2% were seen once. This clonotype was observed a handful of times. In germline, CDR1 is KGHSH, CDR2 LQKENI. The CDR3 extends over 13 amino acids. The V and J ends lost 4 bases and 1 base respectively, with 7 bases between them. This chain connects TRBV18 to TRBJ1-1; the D gene is possibly TRBD1 (5 bases). The sequence was collected from a male donor with ankylosing spondylitis. Source material: synovial fluid, either unsorted or a sorted T cell fraction (not recorded which). The CDR3 region has the DNA TGTGCCAGCTCACAGGGGACGAACACTGAAGCTTTCTTT. This codes for CASSQGTNTEAFF. Full variable domain (remainder filled in from reference TRBV18 and TRBJ1-1): NAGVMQNPRHLVRRRGQEARLRCSPMKGHSHVYWYRQLPEEGLKFMVYLQKENIIDESGMPKERFSAEFPKEGPSILRIQQVVRGDSAAYFCASSQGTNTEAFFGQGTRLTVV.